Listed here is a single T cell receptor (beta chain). These data originate in a study of blood T cell repertoires in COVID-19. Data came from immunoSEQ multiplex PCR; TCRdb stores just in-frame clones and leaves some out. The sample shows under 150,000 clones, roughly 79% of them seen only once. The germline V and J ends were trimmed by 6 bases and 2 bases, with 20 bases remaining between them. The germline V gene encodes CDR1 MDHEN and CDR2 SYDVKM. The length of the CDR3 is 17 residues. The sequence was collected from a human donor in a cohort sampled during active COVID-19. Input material: peripheral blood. This chain uses TRBV28 with TRBJ2-1, with unresolved D. This CDR3 reads CASRPVGSSKAYNEQFF. In DNA, the CDR3 is TGTGCCAGCAGACCCGTCGGTAGCTCAAAGGCCTACAATGAGCAGTTCTTC.